The present T cell receptor beta chain was sequenced within a study of blood T cell repertoires in COVID-19. Overall study: Specimens from acute and convalescent COVID-19 originated in the United States, Italy and Spain. Sources were T cells, B-cell-depleted T cells, or PBMCs; the material itself was cDNA or gDNA.

CDR1 is MNHEY, CDR2 SVGEGT, per germline. The CDR3 has 15 residues. With 4 bases clipped from V and 3 bases from J, the junction kept 6 bases outside the gene matches. TCRdb's table, derived via immunoSEQ multiplex PCR, lists solely in-frame clones and lacks some. The table records 80,000 to 100,000 clones, roughly 80% of them present only once. The chain has TRBV6-2 or TRBV6-3 and TRBJ1-5; 7 nucleotides line up with TRBD1. The material sequenced was peripheral blood. This clonotype was sampled from a man between 60 and 75 years old with acute or convalescent COVID-19. The CDR3 sequence is CASSWYDRDNQPQHF. DNA of the CDR3: TGTGCCAGCAGTTGGTACGACAGGGACAATCAGCCCCAGCATTTT.